This T cell receptor (beta chain) was found in a study of T cell repertoires in cytomegalovirus infection. At the level of the study: Both recently identified HLA-C-restricted and well-studied HLA-B-restricted CMV epitopes were used in the study.

The CDR3 is 13 amino acids. Trimming cost V 0 bases and J 6 bases, with 6 bases left between them. Germline CDR1 MNHEY, CDR2 SVGEGT. TCRdb reprocessed the reads via MiXCR and lists one record per CDR3 protein. The repertoire includes about 890,000 distinct CDR3 sequences, 31% of them detected once, and about an eighth sits in the top ten. General study findings and limits: HLA-C-restricted CMV clonotypes gave the most frequent clonotype in two of eight donors. Summed frequency of shared TCR beta families picked out CMV carriers who also had the relevant HLA.

This clonotype was picked up many times. Its cognate antigen is unknown. Sample: cultured CD8+ T cells from PBMCs, taken from culture after CMV antigen stimulation. The TCR sequence derives from a human donor in good health (CMV status not recorded). Some clones in this sample may be carry-over from other donors' samples. The chain couples TRBV6-2 or TRBV6-3 to TRBJ1-5; D is ambiguous. In DNA, the CDR3 is TGTGCCAGCAGTTACTCAGGGAGTCAGCCCCAGCATTTT. Protein product: CASSYSGSQPQHF.